The source of this T cell receptor beta chain is a study of human T cells and chemical hapten exposure. Study context: 2% DPC was applied to around 2 cm by around 2 cm of upper inner arm skin for sensitization.

This clonotype was seen many times. Antigen specificity is unknown. General study results and limits: Each of the donors had alopecia, so their immune responses may not resemble those of healthy people.

The library tagged individual cDNA molecules with unique molecular identifiers. TCRdb redid the calling of the RACE reads with MiXCR, one entry per CDR3 protein. In the table there are roughly 380,000 distinct CDR3 sequences, approximately 5.1% of which are singletons. Regarding time point: pre-sensitization, week 0. Documented treatment: therapeutic diphenylcyclopropenone sensitization with weekly scalp DPC. The CDR3 is made up of 12 amino acids. Germline V gene lookup returns CDR1 ENHRY and CDR2 SYGVKD. Trimming cost V 5 bases and J 2 bases, with 5 bases left between them. The receptor's source is a woman aged 45-60 years with alopecia areata. Some clones in this sample may be carry-over from other donors' samples. The sample was whole blood, taken in connection with sensitization to the hapten diphenylcyclopropenone (DPC). V gene TRBV10-3 combines with J gene TRBJ2-3; D unclear. The CDR3 DNA sequence: TGTGCCATCAGTAGCTCCACAGATACGCAGTATTTT. Translating gives CAISSSTDTQYF.